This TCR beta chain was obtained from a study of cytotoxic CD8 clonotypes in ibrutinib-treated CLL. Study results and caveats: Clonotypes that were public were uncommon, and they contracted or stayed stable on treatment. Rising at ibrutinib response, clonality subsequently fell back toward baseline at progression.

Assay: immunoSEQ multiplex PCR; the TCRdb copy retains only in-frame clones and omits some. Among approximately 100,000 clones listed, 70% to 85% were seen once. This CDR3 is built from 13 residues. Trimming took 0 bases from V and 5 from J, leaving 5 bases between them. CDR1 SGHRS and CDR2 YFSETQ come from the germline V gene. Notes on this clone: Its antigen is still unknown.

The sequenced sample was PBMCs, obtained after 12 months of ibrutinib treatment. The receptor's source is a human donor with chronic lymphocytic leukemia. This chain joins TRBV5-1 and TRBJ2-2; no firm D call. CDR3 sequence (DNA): TGCGCCAGCAGCTTGGGGATTACCGGGGAGCTGTTTTTT. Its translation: CASSLGITGELFF.